Included here is one T cell receptor (beta chain) sequence, with context. Its specificity is not known. This sample is drawn from a study of monozygotic twins with cystic fibrosis. The assay was immunoSEQ multiplex PCR, and TCRdb's table has in-frame clones only and misses some. Of some 35,000 clones detected, around 66% appear once; the ten largest clones hold around 0.8%. Findings of the study overall: Unrelated CF individuals shared fewer identical clonotypes than monozygotic CF twins. No link emerged between shared CDR3 counts and age, concordance or severity. In 13 of 16 pairs, V gene usage was closest to the co-twin's. Median Simpson clonality of roughly 0.01 suggested naive T cells predominated.

Specimen: blood. The TCR was taken from a girl between 10 and 17 years old with cystic fibrosis.

DNA of the CDR3: TGCGCCAGCAGCCACGAAGGACAGGGAGGCTATGGCTACACCTTC. It translates to CASSHEGQGGYGYTF. J is TRBJ1-2 and V is TRBV4-1; 8 positions agree with TRBD1. The CDR3 runs to 15 residues. V lost 3 bases, J lost 4 bases, and 7 bases stayed unmatched. CDR1 is MGHRA, CDR2 YSYEKL, per germline.